This T cell receptor (beta chain) emerged from a study of control samples from healthy donors and cancer patients. Here immunoSEQ multiplex PCR was the method, and the copy in TCRdb shows in-frame clones only, minus some. The data show 45,000 to 60,000 clones, 80% seen once. This TCR was recovered from a man between 65 and 80 years old in good health. Sequenced material: blood.

The CDR3 DNA sequence: TGTGCCAGCAGACCGATTGATCGGGACTCTTATGGCTACACCTTC. This gives the protein CASRPIDRDSYGYTF. The genes are TRBV6-5 and TRBJ1-2, with D perhaps matching TRBD1 (5 bases). Germline V gives CDR1 MNHEY, CDR2 SVGAGI. This CDR3 region has 15 residues. V lost 6 bases, J lost 5 bases, and 19 bases lay in between.